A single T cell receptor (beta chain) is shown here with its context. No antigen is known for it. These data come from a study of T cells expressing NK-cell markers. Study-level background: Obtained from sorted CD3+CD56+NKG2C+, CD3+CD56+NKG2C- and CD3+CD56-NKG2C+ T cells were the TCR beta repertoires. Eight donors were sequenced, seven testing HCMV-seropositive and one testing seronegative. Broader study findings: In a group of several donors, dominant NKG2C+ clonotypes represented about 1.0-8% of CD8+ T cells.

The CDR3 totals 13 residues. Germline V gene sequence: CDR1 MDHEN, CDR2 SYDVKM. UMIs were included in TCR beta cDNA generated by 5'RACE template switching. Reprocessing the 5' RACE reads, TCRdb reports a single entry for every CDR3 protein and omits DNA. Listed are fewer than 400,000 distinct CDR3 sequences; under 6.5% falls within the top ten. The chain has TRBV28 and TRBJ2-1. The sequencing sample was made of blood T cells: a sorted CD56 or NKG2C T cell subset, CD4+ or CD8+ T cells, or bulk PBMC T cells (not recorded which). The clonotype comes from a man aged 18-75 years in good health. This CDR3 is CASLRSSYNEQFF.